This TCR beta chain was sequenced for a study of molecular identifiers for immune sequencing clone quantification (dated by TCRdb to between 2017 and 2018). Turning to the overall study: For a replicate experiment, the RNA from either approximately 20,000 or 100,000 naive CD8 T cells was divided into five aliquots, and four of those aliquots went on to sequencing. The study was a methods study using CD8 T cells to benchmark molecular-identifier clustering-based TCR repertoire sequencing (MIDCIRS) and TCR RNA copy counting.

Libraries of naive CD8 T cells were built from 20,000 to 1,000,000 sorted cells, with 10%, 30% or 50% of the purified RNA used. On a BD FACSAria II, naive CD8 T cells were FACS-sorted as CD8+CD4-CCR7+CD45RA+ and collected into RLT Plus buffer. Around 10 TCR copies' worth of Jurkat RNA were spiked into roughly 20,000-1,000,000 naive CD8 T cell samples to test detection sensitivity. CD8 T cells were enriched using RosetteSep CD8+ T Cell Enrichment Cocktail and Ficoll-Paque, and the enriched cells then underwent ACK red cell lysis. This clonotype has at least ten counts. Its antigen is still unknown. Base-call qualities are not available, and no considerably larger clone is one nucleotide away. Results the study describes overall, beyond this receptor: Even against a background of about a million naive CD8 T cells, spiked-in Jurkat TCR RNA amounting to a single cell's worth was reported to be detectable. Identical TCR molecules sharing a barcode could cause highly expanded clone sizes to be underestimated. In CMV-specific effector cells, over 97% of molecules were held by clones above 20 RNA copies, whereas under 1% of molecules were held by such clones in naive cells. Without barcode sub-clustering, chimeric consensus sequences inflated TCR diversity; chimeras reached as high as 47%. The naive libraries included spiked-in Jurkat TCR RNA (roughly ten copies' worth), and this Jurkat TCR RNA is not part of the donor repertoire. Modeling gave about 3.3 recovered TCR RNA copies per cell versus about 10 by digital PCR, implying approximately 30% capture efficiency.

Libraries were built with PCR. Sequencing was carried out with a NextSeq 500. Preparation of bulk TCR libraries followed a previously described approach, with the TCR primers listed in Table S5. Purification of total RNA was performed with the Qiagen AllPrep DNA/RNA kit. Before analysis, reads from multiple sequencing runs of the same library were pooled. Per the authors' processing: Only reads with exact TCR constant sequence were kept, trimmed to 150 nt, and grouped by their 12-nt molecular barcodes. Reads inside each barcode group were sub-clustered using a 15% Levenshtein threshold, and a quality-weighted consensus sequence was constructed for each RNA molecule. Non-functional sequences were discarded, and so were lower-count sequences lying one edit away from another sequence. Based on a fit of two negative binomial distributions, barcode sub-clusters having less than 20% of the maximum read count were discarded. TCRdb handled the public reads itself, with Q25 trimming in fastp and clone calling in MiXCR, and kept productive beta chains. Rows merge per CDR3 protein into single entries with the most common DNA and genes. V and J calls and clone size were set by TCRdb, not the authors. A total of approximately 630,000 distinct CDR3 sequences appear in this sample, over 25% of them only once. 0.78% of the sample rests with the top ten.

As encoded in the germline V gene, CDR1 is MNHEY while CDR2 is SVGAGI. The CDR3 has 15 amino acids, counting the end cysteine and phenylalanine. Solely the CDR3 DNA is kept, with 45 bases framed from the first base. V gives up 6 bases and J gives up 0 bases, and the segment between their germline ends measures 12 bases. The V and J segments used are TRBV6-5 and TRBJ1-5; a weak D assignment points to TRBD1 (5 bases agree). This TCR was recovered from a human donor in good health. Some libraries in this study had Jurkat cell RNA spiked in. The sample was naive CD8+ T cells from blood, with Jurkat cell RNA spiked in. Per the publication, the cell subset or site label means: FACS-sorted CD8+CD4-CCR7+CD45RA+ naive T cells. The CDR3 in this case is CASRSHDSSNQPQHF. At the DNA level, the sequence is TGTGCCAGCAGATCACACGACAGTAGCAATCAGCCCCAGCATTTT.